Below, 30 T cell receptor beta chains from the same sample are listed, as sequenced in a study of radiotherapy plus CTLA-4 blockade in lung cancer. Sequenced by immunoSEQ multiplex PCR; TCRdb stores in-frame clones only, minus some. Here the sample spans 30,000 or so clones, 70% to 80% being singletons. The sample consisted of peripheral blood, taken from a patient treated with radiotherapy plus ipilimumab. The receptors here all came from a human donor with non-small cell lung cancer who had stable disease on radiotherapy plus ipilimumab.

This clone came up once. The genes are TRBV30 and TRBJ1-2; 10 nucleotides agree with TRBD1. Germline V CDR1 and CDR2: GTSNPN, SVGIG (reference sequence). CDR3 length equals 15 residues. J gave up 8 bases and V 2 bases, and 11 bases lay outside the gene matches. CDR3 sequence: CAWSPSGDRGSGYTF. CDR3 nucleotide sequence: TGTGCCTGGAGTCCAAGCGGGGACAGGGGATCGGGCTACACCTTC.

V is TRBV19 and J is TRBJ1-2, with D possibly being TRBD1 (5 bases). This CDR3 comprises 18 residues. The ends were cut back, 6 bases at V and 7 bases at J, with 30 bases in the middle. Germline V gene data show CDR1 as LNHDA and CDR2 as SQIVND (reference sequence). The DNA of the CDR3 is TGTGCCAGTAGCCCCGGCGATTCTACACGGGGACGCCTCGGTGGCTACACCTTC. Translating it yields CASSPGDSTRGRLGGYTF.

The chain recombines TRBV6-6 with TRBJ1-1, with D hard to call. The germline V and J ends were trimmed by 6 bases and 11 bases, with 10 bases remaining between them. Germline lookup yields CDR1 MNHNY and CDR2 SVGAGI (reference sequence). The length of the CDR3 is 10 residues. The CDR3 loop is CASSYDWAFF. CDR3 coding DNA: TGTGCCAGCAGCTACGACTGGGCTTTCTTT.

This clone has more than one count but fewer than ten. This rearrangement joins TRBV5-1 to TRBJ1-3, with D hard to call. There are 14 residues in the CDR3. Trimming shortened V by 2 bases and J by 0 bases, and 6 bases separated the two germline ends. Germline CDR1 and CDR2: SGHRS and YFSETQ. As DNA, the CDR3 is TGCGCCAGCAGCTTTGAGAGCTCTGGAAACACCATATATTTT. This sequence encodes CASSFESSGNTIYF. Combining the CDR3 with reference TRBV5-1 and TRBJ1-3 gives the whole variable domain KAGVTQTPRYLIKTRGQQVTLSCSPISGHRSVSWYQQTPGQGLQFLFEYFSETQRNKGNFPGRFSGRQFSNSRSEMNVSTLELGDSALYLCASSFESSGNTIYFGEGSWLTVV.

The chain combines TRBV10-1 with TRBJ2-1; 9 bases are a match to TRBD1. The junction had 10 bases not matched to a gene; V was cut back by 2 bases and J by 5 bases. This CDR3 comprises 17 residues. CDR1 is WNHNN, CDR2 SYGVQD, per germline (reference sequence). CDR3 DNA sequence: TGCGCCAGCAGTGAGCTAAGGCGGGACAGGGAAAACAATGAGCAGTTCTTC. This encodes CASSELRRDRENNEQFF.

This sequence joins TRBV6-1 and TRBJ2-7; no clear D. Trimming pared 3 bases from V and 3 bases from J, leaving 12 bases between. The length of the CDR3 is 14 residues. The germline gives CDR1 MNHNS, CDR2 SASEGT. The CDR3 region is CASSDRAGNYEQYV. For the CDR3, the DNA is TGTGCCAGCAGTGATCGGGCAGGTAACTACGAGCAGTACGTC.

The V and J genes are TRBV5-6 and TRBJ1-1, with TRBD1 as a possible D gene (5 bases). Germline CDR1 is SGHDT and CDR2 is YYEEEE. Trimming left V 1 base short and J 5 bases short, with 12 bases between. The CDR3 extends over 14 amino acids. The chain's CDR3 is CASSLSSGGTEAFF. CDR3 coding DNA: TGTGCCAGCAGCTTGAGCAGCGGGGGGACTGAAGCTTTCTTT. Drawing the rest from reference TRBV5-6 and TRBJ1-1, the complete variable domain is DAGVTQSPTHLIKTRGQQVTLRCSPKSGHDTVSWYQQALGQGPQFIFQYYEEEERQRGNFPDRFSGHQFPNYSSELNVNALLLGDSALYLCASSLSSGGTEAFFGQGTRLTVV.

This clone occurred a few times. The rearrangement uses TRBV2 and TRBJ1-2; D uncertain. Looked up from germline, CDR1 is SNHLY and CDR2 is FYNNEI. The CDR3 loop spans 12 amino acids. The ends were cut back, 6 bases at V and 8 bases at J, with 13 bases in the middle. The CDR3: CASRDGALGYTF. The CDR3 region has the DNA TGTGCCAGCAGGGACGGTGCTTTAGGCTACACCTTC.

The rearrangement uses TRBV6-5 and TRBJ2-7; perhaps TRBD1 as D (6 bases). This CDR3 spans 14 amino acids. Trimming shortened V by 6 bases and J by 7 bases, and 19 bases separated the two germline ends. Germline values: CDR1 MNHEY, CDR2 SVGAGI. The CDR3 DNA reads as TGTGCCAGCAGAAGGGACATCAGGAGTTCGGAGCAGTACGTC. It encodes CASRRDIRSSEQYV.

The chain carries TRBV7-9 and TRBJ1-2; D is unclear. The CDR3 sequence is 12 residues long. CDR1 SEHNR and CDR2 FQNEAQ come from the germline V gene (reference sequence). Trimming took off 2 bases at V and 7 bases at J, with 8 bases between the two ends. The CDR3 region is CASSLPTPGYTF. In DNA form, the CDR3 reads TGTGCCAGCAGCTTACCGACTCCTGGCTACACCTTC.

This clone has a handful of counts. This rearrangement joins TRBV19 to TRBJ2-7, with 7 bases aligning to TRBD1. The CDR3 spans 15 residues. CDR1 is LNHDA and CDR2 is SQIVND in the germline V gene (reference sequence). Trimming removed 4 bases from V and 2 bases from J; junction bases left unmatched: 8. CDR3 loop: CASSRTGQSAYEQYF. Here the CDR3 DNA reads TGTGCCAGTAGTAGGACAGGACAGTCCGCCTACGAGCAGTACTTC.

The chain uses TRBV6-5 and TRBJ1-2; D not resolved. The CDR3 covers 13 residues. V was pared by 6 bases and J by 0 bases, with 8 bases between. Looked up from germline, CDR1 is MNHEY and CDR2 is SVGAGI. This CDR3 reads CASRETANYGYTF. The CDR3 DNA reads TGTGCCAGCAGGGAAACAGCTAACTATGGCTACACCTTC.

This chain connects TRBV6-1 to TRBJ1-5; TRBD1 agrees at 7 bases. The CDR3 has 17 amino acids. CDR1 and CDR2 from the germline V gene are MNHNS and SASEGT. With 2 bases clipped from V and 3 bases from J, the junction kept 10 bases outside the gene matches. The CDR3 spells CASSEIRDSYYNQPQHF. CDR3 nucleotide sequence: TGTGCCAGCAGTGAAATACGGGACAGTTACTACAATCAGCCCCAGCATTTT.

The chain joins TRBV6-6 to TRBJ1-1; D ambiguous. This CDR3 has 11 residues. Germline V gene sequence: CDR1 MNHNY, CDR2 SVGAGI (reference sequence). V lost 5 bases, J lost 8 bases, and 9 bases lay in between. CDR3 amino acids: CASSLTDEAFF. The DNA for the CDR3 is TGTGCCAGCAGTCTCACGGACGAAGCTTTCTTT.

The sample holds a few counts of this clone. The rearrangement links TRBV7-9 to TRBJ2-7; D gene unclear. The CDR3 has 14 residues. Between the trimmed V and J ends, which lost 2 bases and 2 bases, there was a span of 10 bases. Germline values: CDR1 SEHNR, CDR2 FQNEAQ (reference sequence). The CDR3 coding sequence is TGTGCCAGCAGCTTAAGCTCCTCCACCTACGAGCAGTACTTC. As protein: CASSLSSSTYEQYF. Combining the CDR3 with reference TRBV7-9 and TRBJ2-7 gives the whole variable domain DTGVSQNPRHKITKRGQNVTFRCDPISEHNRLYWYRQTLGQGPEFLTYFQNEAQLEKSRLLSDRFSAERPKGSFSTLEIQRTEQGDSAMYLCASSLSSSTYEQYFGPGTRLTVT.

The rearrangement joins TRBV5-6 to TRBJ1-6; D is possibly TRBD1 (5 bases). With 4 bases removed from V and 9 bases from J, the gap between germline ends came to 14 bases. The CDR3 has 14 amino acids. The germline V gene has CDR1 SGHDT and CDR2 YYEEEE. CDR3 protein: CASSRGRGGSPLHF. In DNA form, the CDR3 reads TGTGCCAGCAGCCGGGGACGGGGCGGTTCACCCCTCCACTTT.

The chain carries TRBV7-6 and TRBJ1-1, with TRBD1 as a possible D gene (6 bases). The CDR3 sequence is 15 residues long. Germline values: CDR1 SGHVS, CDR2 FNYEAQ. V lost 5 bases and J 0 bases, leaving 13 bases between the germline ends. CDR3 protein: CASSAGTTLNTEAFF. For the CDR3, the DNA is TGTGCCAGCAGCGCTGGGACAACTTTGAACACTGAAGCTTTCTTT.

The chain has TRBV28 and TRBJ2-7; 7 bases fit TRBD1. Germline loops: CDR1 MDHEN, CDR2 SYDVKM. Trimming took 5 bases from V and 6 from J; bases not matched to a gene: 16. The CDR3 is made up of 16 amino acids. CDR3 in DNA: TGTGCCAGCAGTGGGGACAGATCGCGGTGGGTAGGCGAGCAGTACGTC. Its translation is CASSGDRSRWVGEQYV.

Notes on this clone: This sample also contains other DNA sequences that code for the same CDR3. V and J are TRBV5-1 and TRBJ2-2, with a weak D call TRBD2 (6 bases). V lost 3 bases and J lost 3, with 9 bases in between. The CDR3 sequence is 14 residues long. Germline CDR1 is SGHRS and CDR2 is YFSETQ. The DNA for the CDR3 is TGCGCCAGCAGCTCGACGGGGGACACCGGGGAGCTGTTTTTT. It specifies CASSSTGDTGELFF.

This clone was recorded only once. V usage is TRBV30 and J usage is TRBJ1-1; TRBD1 is a possible D gene (5 bases). Deletions cut 3 bases from V and 3 bases from J, with 11 bases between. CDR1 GTSNPN and CDR2 SVGIG come from the germline V gene (reference sequence). The CDR3 totals 13 residues. The CDR3, as DNA: TGTGCCTGGAGCTGGGGGAGGGACACTGAAGCTTTCTTT. This sequence encodes CAWSWGRDTEAFF.

The J gene is TRBJ1-6, the V gene TRBV2, with D uncertain. V lost 3 bases and J 6 bases, leaving 21 bases between the germline ends. The CDR3 contains 18 residues. The V gene's germline CDR1 is SNHLY and CDR2 FYNNEI. The CDR3 sequence: CASSDWQAMRFGNSPLHF. The CDR3 DNA reads TGTGCCAGCAGTGATTGGCAGGCAATGCGCTTTGGTAATTCACCCCTCCACTTT.

This chain uses TRBV5-6 with TRBJ2-5; 9 bases line up with TRBD1. V was pared by 3 bases and J by 3 bases, with 6 bases of the junction left unmatched. The germline V gene encodes CDR1 SGHDT and CDR2 YYEEEE. The CDR3 sequence is 15 residues long. DNA for the CDR3: TGTGCCAGCAGCTCCCTCCGGGACAGGGAAGAGACCCAGTACTTC. Protein product: CASSSLRDREETQYF.

CDR3 sequence: CASSRQTSGGPNNEQFF. For the CDR3, the DNA is TGTGCCAGCAGCCGACAAACTAGCGGGGGACCCAACAATGAGCAGTTCTTC. The genes are TRBV4-2 and TRBJ2-1; TRBD2 agrees at 11 bases. The CDR3 totals 17 residues. Germline CDR1 and CDR2: LGHNA and YNFKEQ. V lost 4 bases to trimming and J lost 5 bases; unmatched junction nucleotides: 10.

This sequence joins TRBV19 and TRBJ1-5, with D unresolved. The CDR3 runs to 15 residues. The germline CDR1 and CDR2 sequences are LNHDA and SQIVND (reference sequence). V lost 7 bases and J lost 0, with 13 bases in between. In DNA form, the CDR3 reads TGTGCCAGTAAGATCGACCCTTATAGCAATCAGCCCCAGCATTTT. Protein sequence: CASKIDPYSNQPQHF.

This clone was observed a single time. This chain connects TRBV7-9 to TRBJ1-4; TRBD1 agrees at 7 bases. After removal of 0 bases from V and 8 bases from J, the junction contained 9 bases not matched to a gene. CDR1 SEHNR and CDR2 FQNEAQ come from the germline V gene (reference sequence). The CDR3 has 16 amino acids. The CDR3 nucleotides are TGTGCCAGCAGCTTAGCGCCTGACAGGGAACGCGAAAAACTGTTTTTT. It specifies CASSLAPDREREKLFF.

This clone is labeled medium-sized. V and J are TRBV5-1 and TRBJ1-3; no clear D. Germline CDR1 reads SGHRS; CDR2 reads YFSETQ. Between the trimmed V and J ends, which lost 0 bases and 2 bases, there was a span of 6 bases. The CDR3 runs 14 residues. The CDR3 nucleotides are TGCGCCAGCAGCTTGGGAGGGACTGGAAACACCATATATTTT. This encodes CASSLGGTGNTIYF.

This rearrangement joins TRBV30 to TRBJ2-7; TRBD1 might be the D (5 bases). The V gene lost 3 bases and the J gene lost 4 bases, with 13 bases spanning the gap. CDR1 GTSNPN and CDR2 SVGIG come from the germline V gene (reference sequence). This CDR3 has 13 amino acids. CDR3 in amino acids: CAWSPPDKYEQYF. The DNA for the CDR3 is TGTGCCTGGAGCCCCCCGGACAAATACGAGCAGTACTTC.

The V and J genes are TRBV5-6 and TRBJ2-7; D tentatively fits TRBD1 or TRBD2 (5 bases each). Trimming shortened V by 6 bases and J by 0 bases, and 16 bases separated the two germline ends. The germline V gene has CDR1 SGHDT and CDR2 YYEEEE. The CDR3 sequence is 15 residues long. DNA for the CDR3: TGTGCCAGCACCTCGTTCGGGGCTAGCTCCTACGAGCAGTACGTC. Its protein product is CASTSFGASSYEQYV.

V is TRBV19 and J is TRBJ2-3; no firm D call. V was trimmed by 2 bases and J by 0 bases, leaving 9 bases between them. The CDR3 has 15 residues. Per the germline V gene, CDR1 is LNHDA and CDR2 is SQIVND (reference sequence). CDR3 in DNA: TGTGCCAGTAGTATAACCTACTCAAGCACAGATACGCAGTATTTT. Translating it yields CASSITYSSTDTQYF.

The CDR3 DNA follows: TGTGCCAGCAGGGCCGGACGGGAAAGATCCTACGAGCAGTACTTC. This translates into CASRAGRERSYEQYF. V usage is TRBV6-5 and J usage is TRBJ2-7; possible D gene TRBD2, 5 bases. Trimming pared 6 bases from V and 1 base from J, leaving 16 bases between. The CDR3 totals 15 residues. CDR1 is MNHEY and CDR2 is SVGAGI in the germline V gene.